This passage covers 23 T cell receptor beta chains from one sample sequenced in a study of blood T cells in healthy people across ages. Primed by a sample-barcoded 5' primer and a J-beta primer mix, a second PCR proceeded for about 7 to 12 cycles. TCRdb processed the 5' RACE reads anew with MiXCR; each CDR3 protein has one entry. The repertoire holds 1 million or so distinct CDR3 sequences, with around 45% as singletons. Sequenced sample: blood. These receptors were obtained from a woman aged 55-69 years in good health.

Only a few counts were recorded for this clonotype. The gene calls are TRBV21-1 and TRBJ2-7; the D segment call TRBD2 is taken from the table without a DNA check. TRBV21-1 represents a pseudogene. The CDR3 runs to 17 residues. CDR3 residues: CASSKGGRLAGLYEQYF. In nucleotides, the CDR3 is TGTGCCAGCAGCAAGGGTGGAAGACTAGCGGGATTATACGAGCAGTACTTC.

The chain carries TRBV3-1 and TRBJ1-2; D remains unclear. The V gene lost 4 bases and the J gene lost 0 bases, with 12 bases spanning the gap. The CDR3 is 15 residues long. Germline CDR1 LGHDT, CDR2 YNNKEL (reference sequence). The CDR3 region is CASSPRGRANYGYTF. The CDR3 DNA reads as TGTGCCAGCAGCCCGAGAGGTCGAGCTAACTATGGCTACACCTTC.

V usage is TRBV11-2 and J usage is TRBJ2-3, with D maybe TRBD1 (6 bases). Between the trimmed V and J ends, which lost 5 bases and 4 bases, there was a span of 28 bases. This CDR3 has 19 amino acids. Looked up from germline, CDR1 is SGHAT and CDR2 is FQNNGV. CDR3 nucleotides: TGTGCCAGCAGCGACATGTACAAAACAGGGAAGGGGCCACCAGATACGCAGTATTTT. This gives the protein CASSDMYKTGKGPPDTQYF.

This clonotype has just a few counts. The rearrangement links TRBV14 to TRBJ2-4; 9 bases match TRBD1. The CDR3 is made up of 14 amino acids. Losses at the gene ends were 3 bases for V and 8 bases for J; bases not matched to a gene: 5. Germline assignment: CDR1 SGHDN and CDR2 FVKESK. The CDR3 nucleotides are TGTGCCAGCAGCCACGGGACAGGGTATTACATTCAGTACTTC. Translation: CASSHGTGYYIQYF.

The chain uses TRBV10-3 and TRBJ2-1; 8 nucleotides align to TRBD2. Germline V lookup: CDR1 ENHRY, CDR2 SYGVKD. The CDR3 is 15 residues long. V was clipped by 4 bases and J by 9 bases; unmatched bases: 11. CDR3 in amino acids: CAISAGTSGGIEQFF. In nucleotides, the CDR3 is TGTGCCATCAGTGCCGGGACTAGTGGAGGTATTGAGCAGTTCTTC.

This chain joins TRBV28 and TRBJ1-2; possibly TRBD1 for D (5 bases). This CDR3 comprises 15 residues. Trimming removed 1 base from V and 5 bases from J, with 14 bases in between. The germline V gene has CDR1 MDHEN and CDR2 SYDVKM. CDR3 in DNA: TGTGCCAGCAGTTTATCCGCCTTCAGGGTTTATGGCTACACCTTC. Its translation: CASSLSAFRVYGYTF.

The genes are TRBV6-5 and TRBJ2-5; D is perhaps TRBD2 (5 bases). Germline V CDR1 and CDR2: MNHEY, SVGAGI. V was trimmed by 7 bases and J by 5 bases, leaving 17 bases between them. The CDR3 runs to 14 residues. The CDR3 DNA is TGTGCCAGCAACGACCTTACTAGGCGGGAGACCCAGTACTTC. The encoded protein is CASNDLTRRETQYF.

Only a few counts were recorded for this clonotype. The chain uses TRBV20-1 and TRBJ2-7; D not resolved. This CDR3 region has 11 residues. Germline V gene data show CDR1 as DFQATT and CDR2 as SNEGSKA (reference sequence). V was shortened by 6 bases and J by 6 bases, with 12 bases between the two germline ends. The CDR3 DNA reads as TGCAGTGCCTTTGCAGACCCCGAGCAGTACTTC. Residues: CSAFADPEQYF.

The chain uses TRBV10-1 and TRBJ2-7; possible D gene TRBD1, 6 bases. V was shortened by 3 bases and J by 0 bases, with 21 bases between the two germline ends. This CDR3 is 18 amino acids long. Germline V gene sequence: CDR1 WNHNN, CDR2 SYGVQD (reference sequence). CDR3 sequence (DNA): TGCGCCAGCAGTGACACCGTCCCTACAGGGATCAGCTCCTACGAGCAGTACTTC. Translating it yields CASSDTVPTGISSYEQYF.

This clonotype was counted only a few times. The chain couples TRBV6-5 to TRBJ2-7; unclear D gene. The CDR3 extends over 11 amino acids. Germline CDR1 and CDR2: MNHEY and SVGAGI. V shed 5 bases and J shed 4 bases, with 6 bases lying between them. The chain's CDR3 is CASSDQYEQYF. The CDR3 nucleotides read TGTGCCAGCAGTGACCAATACGAGCAGTACTTC.

The gene calls are TRBV7-8 and TRBJ1-1; 9 bases fit TRBD1. The CDR3 consists of 16 residues. Germline V gene lookup returns CDR1 SGHVS and CDR2 FQNEAQ. Unmatched junction bases numbered 8, after V lost 6 bases and J lost 0 bases. CDR3 in amino acids: CASRSGQGILNTEAFF. The CDR3 DNA reads as TGTGCCAGCAGGTCCGGACAGGGGATCCTGAACACTGAAGCTTTCTTT.

This clonotype turned up a few times. The V gene is TRBV12-3 or TRBV12-4, the J gene TRBJ1-5; D remains unclear. Deletions cut 6 bases from V and 4 bases from J, with 13 bases between. CDR3 length: 14 residues. CDR3 protein: CASRRPGFNQPQHF. Here the CDR3 DNA reads TGTGCCAGCAGGAGACCGGGATTTAATCAGCCCCAGCATTTT.

This rearrangement joins TRBV7-2 to TRBJ1-5, with no clear D. Germline loops: CDR1 SGHTA, CDR2 FQGNSA. The CDR3 has 16 residues. V was trimmed by 2 bases and J by 3 bases, leaving 14 bases between them. The DNA of the CDR3 is TGTGCCAGCAGCTTAATGGGCAGCGCCATCAATCAGCCCCAGCATTTT. Its translation is CASSLMGSAINQPQHF.

This clonotype was seen a few times. The chain recombines TRBV20-1 with TRBJ1-2; possible D gene TRBD1, 6 bases. CDR3 length: 13 residues. Germline V gene data show CDR1 as DFQATT and CDR2 as SNEGSKA (reference sequence). V was pared by 6 bases and J by 3 bases, with 14 bases between. CDR3 region: CSAFVSGDYGYTF. CDR3 DNA: TGCAGTGCCTTTGTTTCAGGGGACTATGGCTACACCTTC.

The chain links TRBV14 to TRBJ2-5; 15 bases match TRBD2. With V trimmed by 2 bases and J by 5 bases, 6 bases remained unmatched. The CDR3 has 17 residues. Germline loops: CDR1 SGHDN, CDR2 FVKESK. CDR3 nucleotides: TGTGCCAGCAGCCAAAGCGCCGGACTAGCGGGAGGGGAGACCCAGTACTTC. Translated: CASSQSAGLAGGETQYF.

V is TRBV6-5 and J is TRBJ2-5; 10 bases line up with TRBD1. This CDR3 has 13 amino acids. V was clipped by 6 bases and J by 11 bases; unmatched bases: 9. Germline V lookup: CDR1 MNHEY, CDR2 SVGAGI. The CDR3 here is CASSPGQGFEQYF. The CDR3 DNA sequence: TGTGCCAGCAGCCCGGGACAGGGGTTTGAGCAGTACTTC.

This clonotype was seen more than once but under ten times. The chain recombines TRBV6-5 with TRBJ2-5; 7 bases align to TRBD2. The J segment lost 3 bases and the V segment lost 7 bases, leaving 14 bases of the junction unmatched. This CDR3 has 16 amino acids. Germline V gene sequence: CDR1 MNHEY, CDR2 SVGAGI. The CDR3 DNA follows: TGTGCCAGCACCTCGAGTTGGGCTAGCGGAAAAGAGACCCAGTACTTC. Amino acids: CASTSSWASGKETQYF.

This chain links TRBV9 with TRBJ2-3, with a possible D match to TRBD2 (5 bases). The CDR3 extends over 11 amino acids. From germline, CDR1 is SGDLS and CDR2 YYNGEE. Between the trimmed V and J ends, which lost 7 bases and 3 bases, there was a span of 6 bases. CDR3 in amino acids: CASEGTDTQYF. Here the CDR3 DNA reads TGTGCCAGCGAGGGTACAGATACGCAGTATTTT.

J is TRBJ1-1 and V is TRBV10-1; TRBD1 might be the D (5 bases). This CDR3 is built from 15 residues. Germline lookup yields CDR1 WNHNN and CDR2 SYGVQD (reference sequence). Trimming pared 6 bases from V and 1 base from J, leaving 15 bases between. Here the CDR3 reads CASRPGTTGNTEAFF. As DNA, the CDR3 is TGCGCCAGCAGGCCCGGGACCACAGGGAACACTGAAGCTTTCTTT.

The rearrangement joins TRBV9 to TRBJ2-1, with 8 bases that match TRBD2. Gene TRBJ2-7 matches the end of the DNA better, so the J call may be wrong. The CDR3 totals 22 residues. Germline CDR1 is SGDLS and CDR2 is YYNGEE. This chain's CDR3 is CASSVGLSTRGSGNRFYNEQYF. In DNA, the CDR3 is TGTGCCAGCAGCGTAGGGCTCTCCACTCGGGGTAGCGGGAACCGGTTCTACAATGAGCAGTACTTC.

This clonotype was seen only a few times. V usage is TRBV28 and J usage is TRBJ2-6, with 8 positions matching TRBD2. The junction had 15 bases not matched to a gene; V was cut back by 6 bases and J by 2 bases. The germline V gene has CDR1 MDHEN and CDR2 SYDVKM. The CDR3 is made up of 19 amino acids. The CDR3 DNA reads TGTGCCAGCAGACATACTACCGGGACTAGAGGGACTGGGGCCAACGTCCTGACTTTC. The encoded protein is CASRHTTGTRGTGANVLTF.

This clonotype was found a few times. This chain joins TRBV29-1 and TRBJ2-7; D possibly matches TRBD1 or TRBD2 (6 bases each). The V end was cut by 3 bases, the J end by 0 bases, with 12 bases between. The germline CDR1 and CDR2 sequences are SQVTM and ANQGSEA. The CDR3 is made up of 14 amino acids. CDR3 sequence (DNA): TGCAGCGTTGAGCGGGACACCAGCTCCTACGAGCAGTACTTC. Protein: CSVERDTSSYEQYF.

The V call is TRBV3-1, the J call TRBJ2-7; D uncertain. CDR3 length equals 14 residues. The V end lost 1 base, the J end lost 7 bases, and 14 bases lay between the germline ends. Germline CDR1 is LGHDT and CDR2 is YNNKEL (reference sequence). Here the CDR3 reads CASSQASEFGEQYF. CDR3 coding DNA: TGTGCCAGCAGCCAAGCTTCCGAATTTGGGGAGCAGTACTTC.